Below are 30 T cell receptor beta chains sequenced from a single sample in a study of T cells in Graves' hyperthyroidism and ophthalmopathy. From RNA transcripts, TCR beta CDR3 regions were amplified. First-round RT-PCR targeting the TCR CDR3 was performed with the HTBI primer set. TCRdb analysed the multiplex PCR reads with MiXCR anew, one entry per CDR3 protein. The data contain under 450,000 distinct CDR3 sequences, about 15% of them singletons. Specimen: blood. These receptors originate from a woman between 18 and 29 years old with Graves' hyperthyroidism.

This clonotype was counted many times. The J gene is TRBJ1-5, the V gene TRBV3-1; tentative D call: TRBD1 (5 bases). V shed 0 bases and J shed 5 bases, with 11 bases lying between them. Germline V gene data show CDR1 as LGHDT and CDR2 as YNNKEL (reference sequence). The length of the CDR3 is 15 residues. The CDR3 protein is CASSQDIGDHQPQHF. Written as DNA, the CDR3 is TGTGCCAGCAGCCAAGACATAGGGGACCATCAGCCCCAGCATTTT.

The V call is TRBV24-1, the J call TRBJ1-6; 9 bases match TRBD1. The germline V gene has CDR1 KGHDR and CDR2 SFDVKD. The CDR3 is made up of 16 amino acids. V gave up 5 bases and J gave up 5 bases; unmatched junction bases: 6. CDR3 loop: CATSGTGGRDNSPLHF. As DNA, the CDR3 is TGTGCCACCAGTGGAACAGGGGGCAGGGATAATTCACCCCTCCACTTT.

This clonotype was picked up many times. This sequence joins TRBV12-3 or TRBV12-4 and TRBJ2-2; D remains unclear. This CDR3 spans 13 amino acids. V lost 3 bases to trimming and J lost 7 bases, with 9 bases between them. CDR3 sequence (DNA): TGTGCCAGCAGTTTGTCGGAGCACGGGGAGCTGTTTTTT. Amino acid sequence: CASSLSEHGELFF.

This clonotype was seen many times. The CDR3 reads CASSFTGQKQPQHF. The CDR3 DNA reads TGTGCCAGCAGCTTCACAGGGCAGAAGCAGCCCCAGCATTTT. The chain combines TRBV7-8 with TRBJ1-5; a possible D gene is TRBD1 (6 bases). The CDR3 runs to 14 residues. Deletions cut 3 bases from V and 7 bases from J, with 13 bases between. Per the germline V gene, CDR1 is SGHVS and CDR2 is FQNEAQ.

The count of this clonotype is one. The CDR3 reads CAWNIPGGATDTQYF. The CDR3 DNA reads TGTGCCTGGAACATCCCCGGAGGGGCAACAGATACGCAGTATTTT. The rearrangement uses TRBV30 and TRBJ2-3, with D maybe TRBD2 (6 bases). The CDR3 loop spans 15 amino acids. Germline CDR1 and CDR2: GTSNPN and SVGIG (reference sequence). The V and J ends lost 4 bases and 3 bases respectively, with 17 bases between them. Combining the CDR3 with reference TRBV30 and TRBJ2-3 gives the whole variable domain SQTIHQWPATLVQPVGSPLSLECTVEGTSNPNLYWYRQAAGRGLQLLFYSVGIGQISSEVPQNLSASRPQDRQFILSSKKLLLSDSGFYLCAWNIPGGATDTQYFGPGTRLTVL.

This clonotype came up a few times. The chain recombines TRBV19 with TRBJ2-7, with D unresolved. Germline-derived CDR1 and CDR2 are LNHDA and SQIVND (reference sequence). V shed 5 bases and J shed 3 bases, with 11 bases lying between them. The CDR3 has 13 residues. The CDR3, as DNA: TGTGCCAGTAGTCCCGGTTGGGGCTACGAGCAGTACTTC. Encoded protein: CASSPGWGYEQYF.

This clonotype was counted at least ten times. The J gene is TRBJ2-5, the V gene TRBV28; perhaps TRBD2 as D (5 bases). The CDR3 is made up of 14 amino acids. The germline V gene encodes CDR1 MDHEN and CDR2 SYDVKM. The V gene lost 7 bases and the J gene lost 0 bases, with 12 bases spanning the gap. The DNA for the CDR3 is TGTGCCAGCACTCTCCCCGGGAACCAAGAGACCCAGTACTTC. Protein: CASTLPGNQETQYF.

V gene TRBV4-1 combines with J gene TRBJ2-1; 10 bases are a match to TRBD2. The germline V gene has CDR1 MGHRA and CDR2 YSYEKL. The CDR3 is 20 residues long. Trimming took 0 bases from V and 0 from J; bases not matched to a gene: 11. In DNA form, the CDR3 reads TGCGCCAGCAGCCAAGAAAGCCTAAAGCGGGGGGGGAGCTCCTACAATGAGCAGTTCTTC. Its translation is CASSQESLKRGGSSYNEQFF.

The V and J genes are TRBV28 and TRBJ2-7; possibly TRBD2 for D (6 bases). The CDR3 consists of 12 residues. The germline V gene has CDR1 MDHEN and CDR2 SYDVKM. Trimming cost V 4 bases and J 6 bases, with 10 bases left between them. The CDR3 sequence is CASSYGGGEQYF. The CDR3 coding sequence is TGTGCCAGCAGTTACGGGGGTGGCGAGCAGTACTTC.

This clonotype was picked up many times. The chain is built from TRBV2 and TRBJ2-3; 10 bases are shared with TRBD2. V was pared by 6 bases and J by 2 bases, with 11 bases of the junction left unmatched. This CDR3 has 17 residues. Per the germline V gene, CDR1 is SNHLY and CDR2 is FYNNEI. In nucleotides, the CDR3 is TGTGCCAGCAGGCCTCTAGCGGGGGAAAGGGACACAGATACGCAGTATTTT. Translating it yields CASRPLAGERDTDTQYF.

This clonotype was recorded at least ten times. The chain is built from TRBV10-3 and TRBJ2-7; 11 nucleotides match TRBD2. Germline V CDR1 and CDR2: ENHRY, SYGVKD. This CDR3 comprises 15 residues. V was pared by 6 bases and J by 6 bases, with 10 bases of the junction left unmatched. In DNA form, the CDR3 reads TGTGCCATCAGCTACACTAGCGGGAGTGCAGGCGAGCAGTACTTC. Residues: CAISYTSGSAGEQYF.

The chain couples TRBV7-9 to TRBJ2-1, with 9 bases fitting TRBD1. Germline trimming cut 4 bases from V and 2 bases from J; bases unmatched to any gene: 9. This CDR3 has 17 residues. Germline assignment: CDR1 SEHNR and CDR2 FQNEAQ (reference sequence). CDR3 sequence: CASSSTSGTGTYNEQFF. The CDR3 DNA is TGTGCCAGCAGCTCTACATCCGGGACAGGGACCTACAATGAGCAGTTCTTC.

This clonotype was picked up a small number of times. The chain joins TRBV6-2 or TRBV6-3 to TRBJ1-4, with D perhaps matching TRBD1 (6 bases). The CDR3 is made up of 14 amino acids. V was shortened by 5 bases and J by 8 bases, with 15 bases between the two germline ends. CDR1 and CDR2 from the germline V gene are MNHEY and SVGEGT. CDR3 region: CASSPRGGLEKLFF. For the CDR3, the DNA is TGTGCCAGCAGTCCCAGGGGCGGCCTGGAAAAACTGTTTTTT.

Ten or more counts support this clonotype. The V call is TRBV13, the J call TRBJ2-6; the match to TRBD2 covers 8 bases. There are 16 residues in the CDR3. Looked up from germline, CDR1 is PRHDT and CDR2 is FYEKMQ (reference sequence). Germline trimming cut 8 bases from V and 1 base from J; bases unmatched to any gene: 7. CDR3 sequence: CASLPGGRSGANVLTF. The CDR3 DNA is TGTGCCAGCTTACCGGGGGGGAGATCTGGGGCCAACGTCCTGACTTTC.

This rearrangement joins TRBV7-2 to TRBJ2-3, with D maybe TRBD1 (5 bases). Germline V gives CDR1 SGHTA, CDR2 FQGNSA. The CDR3 is 15 amino acids. Trimming stripped 5 bases from V and 2 bases from J, with 14 bases between. CDR3 DNA sequence: TGTGCCAGCAGCCTAGGCAGGGAATTCACAGATACGCAGTATTTT. It encodes CASSLGREFTDTQYF.

The chain is built from TRBV19 and TRBJ2-5, with D unclear. This CDR3 region has 13 residues. The V end lost 1 base, the J end lost 4 bases, and 7 bases lay between the germline ends. Germline values: CDR1 LNHDA, CDR2 SQIVND (reference sequence). The chain's CDR3 is CASSIGVLETQYF. For the CDR3, the DNA is TGTGCCAGTAGTATAGGGGTTCTAGAGACCCAGTACTTC.

The chain links TRBV18 to TRBJ1-5; the D is unclear. Germline V gene lookup returns CDR1 KGHSH and CDR2 LQKENI. This CDR3 spans 14 amino acids. Trimming removed 1 base at V and 6 bases at J, with 10 bases between. The DNA for the CDR3 is TGTGCCAGCTCACCACAAAGGGTCGGTCAGCCCCAGCATTTT. Its protein is CASSPQRVGQPQHF.

This clonotype showed up many times. The chain recombines TRBV7-2 with TRBJ2-3; 8 bases agree with TRBD2. Germline trimming cut 5 bases from V and 11 bases from J; bases unmatched to any gene: 6. The germline V gene has CDR1 SGHTA and CDR2 FQGNSA. CDR3 size: 12 residues. CDR3 region: CASSARGGRQYF. In nucleotides, the CDR3 is TGTGCCAGCAGCGCTCGGGGGGGCAGGCAGTATTTT.

In the case of this clonotype: A much larger clone sits a single nucleotide away, making a read error possible. J is TRBJ1-2 and V is TRBV10-3, with TRBD1 identical over 8 bases. Germline lookup yields CDR1 ENHRY and CDR2 SYGVKD. This CDR3 has 14 amino acids. The CDR3 nucleotides are TGTGCCACCAGTGGATCAGGGGGCCACTATGGCTACACCTTC. Encoded protein: CATSGSGGHYGYTF.

This clonotype was observed at least ten times. The chain uses TRBV28 and TRBJ2-7; possibly TRBD1 for D (6 bases). The germline V and J ends were trimmed by 1 base and 2 bases, with 12 bases remaining between them. The CDR3 sequence is 15 residues long. CDR1 is MDHEN, CDR2 SYDVKM, per germline. This chain's CDR3 is CASSLLGPGAYEQYF. The CDR3 DNA is TGTGCCAGCAGTTTATTGGGGCCAGGGGCCTACGAGCAGTACTTC.

This clonotype was detected many times. The chain couples TRBV6-1 to TRBJ2-7; a weak D match, TRBD1 (5 bases). CDR1 and CDR2 (germline): MNHNS, SASEGT. V lost 6 bases to trimming and J lost 2 bases, with 8 bases between them. The CDR3 has 12 residues. The chain's CDR3 is CASRRQTYEQYF. CDR3 coding DNA: TGTGCCAGCAGAAGACAGACCTACGAGCAGTACTTC.

This clonotype was detected many times. This chain joins TRBV7-3 and TRBJ1-2; unclear D gene. This CDR3 has 15 residues. Trimming stripped 2 bases from V and 0 bases from J, with 10 bases between. The germline V gene encodes CDR1 SGHTA and CDR2 FQGTGA. The chain's CDR3 is CASSLLAEANYGYTF. CDR3 coding DNA: TGTGCCAGCAGCTTACTGGCGGAAGCTAACTATGGCTACACCTTC.

This clonotype was counted once. It may be a read error: a sequence one base away is much more abundant. The chain joins TRBV4-2 to TRBJ2-1; 10 nucleotides match TRBD2. Germline V gives CDR1 LGHNA, CDR2 YNFKEQ. The CDR3 totals 17 residues. V shed 1 base, J shed 9 bases, and the junction held 12 bases outside the gene matches. For the CDR3, the DNA is TGTGCCAGCAGCCAAGGCCTAGGAGCGGGAGGGAGGGTTGAGCAGTTCTTC. It encodes CASSQGLGAGGRVEQFF.

This clonotype was seen repeatedly, ten times or more. The chain couples TRBV7-9 to TRBJ2-1, with 12 bases identical to TRBD2. V trimming: 1 base; J trimming: 4 bases; junction bases outside the gene matches: 8. The CDR3 is 18 residues long. Per germline, CDR1 SEHNR and CDR2 FQNEAQ (reference sequence). CDR3 in amino acids: CASSLETGTSGWYNEQFF. CDR3 DNA: TGTGCCAGCAGCTTAGAAACCGGGACTAGCGGGTGGTACAATGAGCAGTTCTTC. Using reference TRBV7-9 and TRBJ2-1 for the parts outside the CDR3, the full variable domain is DTGVSQNPRHKITKRGQNVTFRCDPISEHNRLYWYRQTLGQGPEFLTYFQNEAQLEKSRLLSDRFSAERPKGSFSTLEIQRTEQGDSAMYLCASSLETGTSGWYNEQFFGPGTRLTVL.

This clonotype showed up many times. This rearrangement joins TRBV27 to TRBJ2-5, with D perhaps matching TRBD2 (5 bases). Germline V gene sequence: CDR1 MNHEY, CDR2 SMNVEV (reference sequence). This CDR3 is built from 14 residues. V dropped 6 bases and J dropped 3 bases, with 14 bases sitting between them. The DNA for the CDR3 is TGTGCCAGCAGACCATCGGGGATCAAAGAGACCCAGTACTTC. This encodes CASRPSGIKETQYF.

This clonotype was detected a few times. A much more abundant neighbour one base away suggests this may be a read error. The V call is TRBV20-1, the J call TRBJ1-1, with unresolved D. From germline, CDR1 is DFQATT and CDR2 SNEGSKA (reference sequence). The CDR3 is 15 residues long. V was cut by 6 bases and J by 2 bases, with 19 bases left in between. The CDR3 DNA reads TGCAGTGCGCTGGGGTATGACAAGATAAACACTGAAGCTTTCTTT. Translating it yields CSALGYDKINTEAFF.

This chain joins TRBV27 and TRBJ1-1; no definite D call. Trimming removed 3 bases from V and 1 base from J, with 9 bases in between. Germline CDR1 is MNHEY and CDR2 is SMNVEV (reference sequence). There are 14 residues in the CDR3. CDR3 loop: CASSFNTRNTEAFF. The CDR3 DNA sequence: TGTGCCAGCAGTTTCAATACGCGGAACACTGAAGCTTTCTTT.

This rearrangement joins TRBV14 to TRBJ2-3; 11 bases align to TRBD2. J lost 2 bases, V lost 2 bases, and 9 bases had no gene match. The CDR3 runs to 18 residues. From germline, CDR1 is SGHDN and CDR2 FVKESK. This CDR3 reads CASSQTLLAGDNTDTQYF. For the CDR3, the DNA is TGTGCCAGCAGCCAAACCCTACTAGCGGGAGATAACACAGATACGCAGTATTTT.

This rearrangement joins TRBV4-1 to TRBJ2-4; tentative D call: TRBD2 (5 bases). The CDR3 length is 17 residues. V lost 1 base, J lost 4 bases, and 17 bases lay in between. From germline, CDR1 is MGHRA and CDR2 YSYEKL. CDR3 DNA sequence: TGCGCCAGCAGCCAAGTAATTGCGGGCCCGGAAAAAAACATTCAGTACTTC. It is translated as CASSQVIAGPEKNIQYF.

This clonotype showed up many times. The gene calls are TRBV13 and TRBJ2-3; 14 bases agree with TRBD2. The CDR3 length is 19 residues. Germline CDR1 and CDR2: PRHDT and FYEKMQ (reference sequence). V trimming: 5 bases; J trimming: 4 bases; junction bases outside the gene matches: 14. CDR3 in DNA: TGTGCCAGCAGCCCGCCGGCGACTAGCGGGAGGGCCGCGGCAGATACGCAGTATTTT. Translating it yields CASSPPATSGRAAADTQYF. The full variable domain, its missing parts supplied by reference TRBV13 and TRBJ2-3, is AAGVIQSPRHLIKEKRETATLKCYPIPRHDTVYWYQQGPGQDPQFLISFYEKMQSDKGSIPDRFSAQQFSDYHSELNMSSLELGDSALYFCASSPPATSGRAAADTQYFGPGTRLTVL.